The entry below describes one T cell receptor (beta chain). What it recognizes is unknown. The data were obtained in a study of T cell repertoires in cytomegalovirus infection. Study information: CMV epitopes in the study were HLA-C-restricted (recently identified) and HLA-B-restricted (well studied). Public TCR beta signatures were indicative of both CMV infection and a matching HLA type. Study-wide results and caveats: There were HLA-C-restricted CMV-specific TCR beta clonotypes dominating the ex vivo response. Identification of carriers of CMV plus the relevant HLA was performed using cumulative public TCR beta family frequency.

The CDR3 covers 15 residues. V shed 4 bases and J 4 bases; nucleotides not matched to a gene: 5. Germline V gene sequence: CDR1 LNHNV, CDR2 YYDKDF (reference sequence). TCRdb ran MiXCR on the reads and lists one entry per CDR3 protein. The repertoire consists of approximately 600,000 distinct CDR3 sequences, with just under 40% occurring once and the leading ten covering 40% to 60%. Sequenced here: cultured PBMCs, sampled from culture after CMV antigen stimulation. This chain joins TRBV15 and TRBJ2-2; the match to TRBD1 covers 8 bases. This receptor was obtained from a human donor in good health (CMV status not recorded). Some clones in this sample may be carry-over from other donors' samples. Here the CDR3 DNA reads TGTGCCACCAGCAAATCCACAGGGGGCACCGGGGAGCTGTTTTTT. As protein: CATSKSTGGTGELFF.